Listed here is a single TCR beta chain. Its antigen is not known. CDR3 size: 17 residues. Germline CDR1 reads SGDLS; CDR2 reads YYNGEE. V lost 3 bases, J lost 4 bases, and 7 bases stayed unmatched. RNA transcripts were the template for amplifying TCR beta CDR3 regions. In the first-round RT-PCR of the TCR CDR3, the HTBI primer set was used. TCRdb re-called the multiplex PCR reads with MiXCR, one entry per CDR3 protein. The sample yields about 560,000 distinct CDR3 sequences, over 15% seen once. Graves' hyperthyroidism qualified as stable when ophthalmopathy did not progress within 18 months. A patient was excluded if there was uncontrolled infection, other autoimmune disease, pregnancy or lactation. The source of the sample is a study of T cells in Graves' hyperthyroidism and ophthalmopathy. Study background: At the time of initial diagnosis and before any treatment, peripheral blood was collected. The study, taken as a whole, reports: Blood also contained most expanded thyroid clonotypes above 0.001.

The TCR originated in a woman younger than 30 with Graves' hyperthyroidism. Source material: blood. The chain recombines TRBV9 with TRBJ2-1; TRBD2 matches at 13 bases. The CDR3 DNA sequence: TGTGCCAGCAGCGGGGGGGGACTAGCGGGGTCGTACAATGAGCAGTTCTTC. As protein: CASSGGGLAGSYNEQFF.